This T cell receptor (beta chain) comes out of a study of CD8+CD57+ T cells in acquired aplastic anemia. Overall study context: Sorting CD4+ and CD8+ cells gave DNA averaging approximately 3 ug.

As for this clonotype: Antigen unknown.

Findings of the study overall: Patients and controls had in common around 29 CD8+ CDR3 sequences.

The TCR beta profiling, which covered VDJ combination and CDR3 sequence, was carried out using genomic DNA as the template. TCRdb recomputed calls from the reads with MiXCR, one row per CDR3 protein. The sample has about 150,000 distinct CDR3 sequences, about 52% seen once. It was patients with CD8+CD57+ cell expansion by flow cytometry who were chosen for sequencing. All patients had severe acquired aplastic anemia. By the time of blood sampling, patients had still received no therapy. Trimming cost V 6 bases and J 6 bases; bases outside gene matches: 14. The CDR3 consists of 15 residues. Sequencing input: sorted CD4+, CD8+, or CD8+CD57+ T cells (not recorded which) from PBMCs. V usage is TRBV12-3 or TRBV12-4 and J usage is TRBJ2-7, with TRBD2 matching over 7 bases. The clonotype comes from a human donor with aplastic anemia. CDR3 protein: CASSHSGTGAREQYF. For the CDR3, the DNA is TGTGCCAGCAGCCACAGCGGGACGGGTGCACGCGAGCAGTACTTC.